Listed below are T cell receptor beta chains from one sample, sequenced in a study of identical twins. TCRdb reanalysed the 5' RACE reads using MiXCR and keeps one entry per CDR3 protein. The sample holds fewer than 550,000 distinct CDR3 sequences; 13% to 15% are singletons and the top ten take 0.8% to 1%. These data were also reused for a study on yellow fever vaccine responses in identical twins.

The sample comprised CD4+ T cells sorted from blood. All receptors come from a woman aged 18-29 years in good health. Both conserved end residues are part of each CDR3. D genes are given only for firm matches. Clone size appears in some rows only: once, few, many, or a class for an expanded clone.

v_call: TRBV20-1; d_call: NA; j_call: TRBJ1-5; clone_size: NA; cdr3_nt: TGCAGTGCACGGAGGGGCGGGTTCCATCAGCCCCAGCATTTT; cdr3_aa: CSARRGGFHQPQHF
v_call: TRBV27; d_call: NA; j_call: TRBJ2-1; clone_size: few; cdr3_nt: TGTGCCAGCAGATTCGGGGGTGGAAATGAGCAGTTCTTC; cdr3_aa: CASRFGGGNEQFF
v_call: TRBV11-2; d_call: NA; j_call: TRBJ2-2; clone_size: many; cdr3_nt: TGTGCCAGCAGCTTAGTCCGGGGTGGCACCGGGGAGCTGTTTTTT; cdr3_aa: CASSLVRGGTGELFF
v_call: TRBV7-2; d_call: TRBD2; j_call: TRBJ2-7; clone_size: few; cdr3_nt: TGTGCCAGCAGCCCGAGCGGGGCTCGCTACGAGCAGTACTTC; cdr3_aa: CASSPSGARYEQYF
v_call: TRBV7-3; d_call: NA; j_call: TRBJ2-2; clone_size: many; cdr3_nt: TGTGCCAGCAGCTTAAAGTTGTGGGGCGGGGAGAACACCGGGGAGCTGTTTTTT; cdr3_aa: CASSLKLWGGENTGELFF
v_call: TRBV20-1; d_call: NA; j_call: TRBJ2-7; clone_size: few; cdr3_nt: TGCAGTGCTGACTCGGGGGGCGCGGCACACGAGCAGTACTTC; cdr3_aa: CSADSGGAAHEQYF
v_call: TRBV21-1; d_call: NA; j_call: TRBJ2-7; clone_size: few; cdr3_nt: TGTGCCAGCAGCAAAGTAGACGGGGGTGGCTACGAGCAGTACTTC; cdr3_aa: CASSKVDGGGYEQYF
v_call: TRBV29-1; d_call: TRBD2; j_call: TRBJ2-2; clone_size: NA; cdr3_nt: TGCAGCGTTGACGCGGGAGGGCCTACCGGGGAGCTGTTTTTT; cdr3_aa: CSVDAGGPTGELFF
v_call: TRBV5-1; d_call: NA; j_call: TRBJ2-1; clone_size: NA; cdr3_nt: TGCGCCAGCAGCTTGGATCTGAGGCAGGGGACTGAGCAGTTCTTC; cdr3_aa: CASSLDLRQGTEQFF
v_call: TRBV7-3; d_call: NA; j_call: TRBJ2-3; clone_size: NA; cdr3_nt: TGTGCCAGCAGCTTACCTGAGACAGATACGCAGTATTTT; cdr3_aa: CASSLPETDTQYF
v_call: TRBV12-3/TRBV12-4; d_call: TRBD2; j_call: TRBJ2-7; clone_size: few; cdr3_nt: TGTGCCAGCTTATCCGGACTAGCGGGGGACGAACAGTACTTC; cdr3_aa: CASLSGLAGDEQYF
v_call: TRBV12-3/TRBV12-4; d_call: TRBD1; j_call: TRBJ1-1; clone_size: few; cdr3_nt: TGTGCCAGCAGCAACAGGGGGCCCTTGAACACTGAAGCTTTCTTT; cdr3_aa: CASSNRGPLNTEAFF
v_call: TRBV7-3; d_call: NA; j_call: TRBJ2-1; clone_size: NA; cdr3_nt: TGTGCCAGCAGCTTAGGCGGGGTGGCCGGCAATGAGCAGTTCTTC; cdr3_aa: CASSLGGVAGNEQFF
v_call: TRBV4-3; d_call: NA; j_call: TRBJ2-1; clone_size: NA; cdr3_nt: TGCGCCAGCAGCCACGGGACAAGATACAATGAGCAGTTCTTC; cdr3_aa: CASSHGTRYNEQFF
v_call: TRBV20-1; d_call: TRBD2; j_call: TRBJ2-5; clone_size: NA; cdr3_nt: TGCAGTGCTAGCCCTACGGGAGGTTACCAAGAGACCCAGTACTTC; cdr3_aa: CSASPTGGYQETQYF
v_call: TRBV28; d_call: NA; j_call: TRBJ1-2; clone_size: NA; cdr3_nt: TGTGCCAGCACCGTGGACGGACTCTATGGCTACACCTTC; cdr3_aa: CASTVDGLYGYTF
v_call: TRBV6-6; d_call: NA; j_call: TRBJ1-2; clone_size: many; cdr3_nt: TGTGCCAGCAGTTACCCCAGGGAAGGTGGCTACACCTTC; cdr3_aa: CASSYPREGGYTF
v_call: TRBV29-1; d_call: NA; j_call: TRBJ2-3; clone_size: few; cdr3_nt: TGCAGCGTCCCCGGGTTTGGTGTTAGCACAGATACGCAGTATTTT; cdr3_aa: CSVPGFGVSTDTQYF
v_call: TRBV12-3/TRBV12-4; d_call: TRBD2; j_call: TRBJ2-5; clone_size: few; cdr3_nt: TGTGCCAGCAGTTTTACCGCAACGGGCGGGGGGCAAGAGACCCAGTACTTC; cdr3_aa: CASSFTATGGGQETQYF
v_call: TRBV7-8; d_call: NA; j_call: TRBJ2-7; clone_size: few; cdr3_nt: TGTGCCAGCAGCGCACAATGGCGGGACATTGGACTAGGGTCCCCCTACGAGCAGTACTTC; cdr3_aa: CASSAQWRDIGLGSPYEQYF
v_call: TRBV20-1; d_call: NA; j_call: TRBJ2-7; clone_size: few; cdr3_nt: TGCAGTGCTAATACAGGGGGGGCCTTTTTGTACGAGCAGTACTTC; cdr3_aa: CSANTGGAFLYEQYF
v_call: TRBV7-2; d_call: NA; j_call: TRBJ2-7; clone_size: NA; cdr3_nt: TGTGCCAGCAGCCCCCGAGCCGACAGAGTCTACGAGCAGTACTTC; cdr3_aa: CASSPRADRVYEQYF
v_call: TRBV28; d_call: NA; j_call: TRBJ1-4; clone_size: NA; cdr3_nt: TGTGCCAGCAGCCTAGGCGGGGCAGGAAACAAACTGTTTTTT; cdr3_aa: CASSLGGAGNKLFF
v_call: TRBV6-5; d_call: NA; j_call: TRBJ2-2; clone_size: NA; cdr3_nt: TGTGCCAGCAGTTACACTAGCATGGGGGGCCCCGGGGAGCTGTTTTTT; cdr3_aa: CASSYTSMGGPGELFF
v_call: TRBV12-3/TRBV12-4; d_call: TRBD1; j_call: TRBJ1-2; clone_size: many; cdr3_nt: TGTGCCAGCAGCACCCCGGGACAGGGCTTAATTCAAGGCTACACCTTC; cdr3_aa: CASSTPGQGLIQGYTF
v_call: TRBV12-3/TRBV12-4; d_call: NA; j_call: TRBJ2-2; clone_size: NA; cdr3_nt: TGTGCCAGCAGACCCCCCAGGGACACCGGGGAGCTGTTTTTT; cdr3_aa: CASRPPRDTGELFF
v_call: TRBV28; d_call: NA; j_call: TRBJ2-2; clone_size: NA; cdr3_nt: TGTGCCAGCCTTCCCCCGGGACTCGGGCGTACCGGGGAGCTGTTTTTT; cdr3_aa: CASLPPGLGRTGELFF
v_call: TRBV6-1; d_call: NA; j_call: TRBJ2-7; clone_size: many; cdr3_nt: TGTGCCAGTCACCCTAGGGGGACGGACGTTTACGAGCAGTACTTC; cdr3_aa: CASHPRGTDVYEQYF
v_call: TRBV11-2; d_call: TRBD1; j_call: TRBJ2-1; clone_size: NA; cdr3_nt: TGTGCCAGCAGCTTACCCGGACAGGGGGGATACAATGAGCAGTTCTTC; cdr3_aa: CASSLPGQGGYNEQFF
v_call: TRBV7-9; d_call: NA; j_call: TRBJ2-2; clone_size: few; cdr3_nt: TGTGCCAGCAGTTTCACAGGCCCGAACACCGGGGAGCTGTTTTTT; cdr3_aa: CASSFTGPNTGELFF
v_call: TRBV7-9; d_call: NA; j_call: TRBJ1-4; clone_size: NA; cdr3_nt: TGTGCCAGCAGCTTAGATGGGACCGCTAATGAAAAACTGTTTTTT; cdr3_aa: CASSLDGTANEKLFF
v_call: TRBV7-2; d_call: NA; j_call: TRBJ1-2; clone_size: NA; cdr3_nt: TGTGCCAGCAGCCCAGGCCCCTCGGTGGGCTACACCTTC; cdr3_aa: CASSPGPSVGYTF